This T cell receptor beta chain was captured by sequencing in a study of blood T cell repertoires in COVID-19. Trimming pared 5 bases from V and 6 bases from J, leaving 11 bases between. In germline, CDR1 is SGHTA, CDR2 FQGNSA. CDR3 size: 13 residues. This table comes from immunoSEQ multiplex PCR, and its TCRdb copy is limited to in-frame clones, with some not included. The profile covers over 120,000 clones, with more than 80% appearing a single time and less than 5.5% taken by the ten largest. This TCR came from a middle-aged man who had recovered from COVID-19. This chain connects TRBV7-2 to TRBJ1-5; D unresolved. Sequencing was performed on PBMCs or T cells enriched from blood (not recorded which). CDR3 in amino acids: CASSPYESQPQHF. In DNA, the CDR3 is TGTGCCAGCAGCCCCTATGAGAGTCAGCCCCAGCATTTT. The entire variable domain, with the rest obtained from reference TRBV7-2 and TRBJ1-5, is as follows: GAGVSQSPSNKVTEKGKDVELRCDPISGHTALYWYRQSLGQGLEFLIYFQGNSAPDKSGLPSDRFSAERTGGSVSTLTIQRTQQEDSAVYLCASSPYESQPQHFGDGTRLSIL.